The following is a T cell receptor (beta chain) sequence with its context. These data are taken from a study of memory CD4+ T cells and cytomegalovirus serostatus. Across the whole study: Of the healthy Belgian adults, 8 to 10 were CMV seropositive and 24 seronegative.

TCRdb's copy holds only in-frame clones and misses some; the assay was immunoSEQ multiplex PCR. The table lists approximately 88,000 clones, 80% of them singletons. The sort gate was single viable CD3+CD4+CD8-CD45RO+ cells for memory CD4+ T cells. Germline V gene data show CDR1 as MDHEN and CDR2 as SYDVKM. Trimming removed 4 bases from V and 5 bases from J, with 17 bases in between. This CDR3 comprises 16 residues. The chain joins TRBV28 to TRBJ2-2; unclear D gene. The TCR comes from an adult in good health and CMV-seropositive. The sample was memory CD4+ T cells from blood. The chain's CDR3 is CASSSWAEGKTGELFF. The CDR3 DNA follows: TGTGCCAGCAGTTCTTGGGCCGAAGGAAAAACCGGGGAGCTGTTTTTT.